The rows below give T cell receptor beta chains drawn from one sample of a study of human T cells and chemical hapten exposure. TCRdb reanalysed the RACE reads using MiXCR and keeps one entry per CDR3 protein. Of around 340,000 distinct CDR3 sequences listed, 5.5% to 8% are singletons. The sequenced sample was whole blood, obtained in connection with sensitization to the hapten diphenylcyclopropenone (DPC). Receptors were obtained from a woman younger than 35 with alopecia areata. Some clones in this sample may be carry-over from other donors' samples. CDR3s include the opening cysteine and the closing phenylalanine or tryptophan. Fields, in order: V gene, J gene, clone size, D gene, CDR3 DNA, CDR3 protein. A D gene is named only where the DNA matches it firmly. The size of a clone is reported for some rows only, either as once, few or many, or as a class for expanded clones.

TRBV12-3/TRBV12-4,TRBJ1-4,NA,NA,TGTGCCAGCACCACAGCGCCAACTAATGAAAAACTGTTTTTT,CASTTAPTNEKLFF
TRBV6-6,TRBJ1-1,NA,TRBD1,TGTGCCAGCAGTGAGGATATACAGGGGTTCACTGAAGCTTTCTTT,CASSEDIQGFTEAFF
TRBV5-8,TRBJ1-1,many,NA,TGTGCCAGCAGCCTCGAACACAGGGTATGGGCTTTCTTT,CASSLEHRVWAFF
TRBV28,TRBJ2-7,NA,TRBD2,TGTGCCAGTCGGGGTAGCGGGGGGAGAGAGCAGTACTTC,CASRGSGGREQYF
TRBV14,TRBJ1-2,NA,NA,TGTGCCAGCAGCCAACTGACAGCCTCCTATGGCTACACCTTC,CASSQLTASYGYTF
TRBV6-5,TRBJ2-7,NA,TRBD1,TGTGCCAGCAGTAGGATCGGGGACAGGGGCTACGAGCAGTACTTC,CASSRIGDRGYEQYF
TRBV4-3,TRBJ2-3,many,NA,TGCGCCAGCAGCCAAGATGAGCGAGCGGGAGATACGCAGTATTTT,CASSQDERAGDTQYF
TRBV7-2,TRBJ1-5,NA,NA,TGTGCCAGCAGCTTAATGGAAGCAGGGCCCCAGCATTTT,CASSLMEAGPQHF
TRBV2,TRBJ1-4,many,NA,TGTGCCAGCGCACCGGGCGAAGCTAATGAAAAACTGTTTTTT,CASAPGEANEKLFF
TRBV20-1,TRBJ2-6,many,NA,TGCAGTGCTAGTTCGCCGTTATCTGGGGCCAACGTCCTGACTTTC,CSASSPLSGANVLTF
TRBV6-1,TRBJ2-7,NA,NA,TGTGCCAGCATTGGGGGGTTCCACGAGCAGTACTTC,CASIGGFHEQYF
TRBV6-5,TRBJ1-1,NA,NA,TGTGCCAGCAGTTACTCATCTGGGGGGGTTGAAGCTTTCTTT,CASSYSSGGVEAFF
TRBV5-1,TRBJ2-3,many,NA,TGCGCCAGCAGAACTACATTAACAGCTACAGATACGCAGTATTTT,CASRTTLTATDTQYF
TRBV27,TRBJ2-7,many,TRBD2,TGTGCCAGCAGTTCAACGACTAGCGGGGCCTACGAGCAGTACTTC,CASSSTTSGAYEQYF
TRBV2,TRBJ1-2,NA,TRBD1,TGTGCCAGCAGTGTCGGACAGGGATACTATGGCTACACCTTC,CASSVGQGYYGYTF
TRBV6-2/TRBV6-3,TRBJ2-3,NA,TRBD2,TGTGCCAGCAGTTATCGGCGGACTAGCTCAGATACGCAGTATTTT,CASSYRRTSSDTQYF
TRBV5-1,TRBJ2-7,few,NA,TGCGCCAGCAGCCTCCGGGCCTCCCCCGAGCAGTACTTC,CASSLRASPEQYF
TRBV20-1,TRBJ2-5,many,NA,TGCAGTGCCCCGCCGGGCCCCCTCTCTGGGACCCAGTACTTC,CSAPPGPLSGTQYF
TRBV20-1,TRBJ2-7,few,NA,TGCAGTGCTGCAAACAGCCACGAGCAGTACTTC,CSAANSHEQYF
TRBV7-2,TRBJ1-1,many,TRBD1,TGTGCCAGCAGCTCGGGACAGGTTGTGGCTTTCTTT,CASSSGQVVAFF
TRBV27,TRBJ2-4,many,NA,TGTGCCAGCAGCCCCCAGGGGGGGAGGGTCGCCAAAAACATTCAGTACTTC,CASSPQGGRVAKNIQYF
TRBV6-4,TRBJ2-5,once,NA,TGTGCCAGCAGTGACGATGTCCGGGGGACCCAGTACTTC,CASSDDVRGTQYF
TRBV27,TRBJ2-7,NA,NA,TGTGCCAGCAGCTCCCGTCCCGGAACCCGTGTGGGGGCCTACGAGCAGTACTTC,CASSSRPGTRVGAYEQYF
TRBV12-5,TRBJ1-5,few,NA,TGTGCTTCCTCCGGGGTTGGCAATCAGCCCCAGCATTTT,CASSGVGNQPQHF
TRBV15,TRBJ2-3,few,NA,TGTGCCACCAGCAGAGGGGTACAGAGTACAGATACGCAGTATTTT,CATSRGVQSTDTQYF
TRBV9,TRBJ2-3,NA,NA,TGTGCCAGCAGCGTAGACGGCACAGATACGCAGTATTTT,CASSVDGTDTQYF
TRBV7-2,TRBJ1-3,NA,TRBD1,TGTGCCAGCAGCTTAGAAGGGACAGGCTCTGGAAACACCATATATTTT,CASSLEGTGSGNTIYF
TRBV9,TRBJ2-2,many,NA,TGTGCCAGCAGCAAGGGACGGAACACCGGGGAGCTGTTTTTT,CASSKGRNTGELFF
TRBV12-3/TRBV12-4,TRBJ1-1,many,NA,TGTGCCAGCAGTTTATGGGGGAAACGGAACACTGAAGCTTTCTTT,CASSLWGKRNTEAFF
TRBV6-2/TRBV6-3,TRBJ2-1,NA,NA,TGTGCCAGCAGTTACGTGGGGCGCGGGTACAATGAGCAGTTCTTC,CASSYVGRGYNEQFF
TRBV18,TRBJ2-3,few,TRBD1,TGTGCCAGCTCACCGGACAGGGGAGTCCCAGATACGCAGTATTTT,CASSPDRGVPDTQYF
TRBV10-3,TRBJ1-6,NA,NA,TGTGCCATCAGTGTGGCAGCTAATTCACCCCTCCACTTT,CAISVAANSPLHF
TRBV6-5,TRBJ2-5,few,TRBD1,TGTGCCAGCAAAACCCGACAGGGGAGACAAGAGACCCAGTACTTC,CASKTRQGRQETQYF
TRBV6-2/TRBV6-3,TRBJ2-1,NA,TRBD2,TGTGCCAGCAATAGCGGGGAGTTCAATGAGCAGTTCTTC,CASNSGEFNEQFF
TRBV27,TRBJ2-3,many,TRBD2,TGTGCCAGCAGCCACACTAGCGGGGGGTCAGATACGCAGTATTTT,CASSHTSGGSDTQYF
TRBV4-1,TRBJ2-2,few,NA,TGCGCCAGCAGCCACCGGACAGTCTTCGACACCGGGGAGCTGTTTTTT,CASSHRTVFDTGELFF
TRBV7-2,TRBJ2-5,NA,NA,TGTGCCAGCAGTCGACAGAATGTACAAGAGACCCAGTACTTC,CASSRQNVQETQYF
TRBV3-1,TRBJ2-5,NA,NA,TGTGCCAGCAACCAAATGGGGCCCGAGACCCAGTACTTC,CASNQMGPETQYF
TRBV7-2,TRBJ2-1,many,TRBD2,TGTGCCAGCAGCTTAGTGTGGCGGGGGGCCGTGTTCTTC,CASSLVWRGAVFF
TRBV3-1,TRBJ2-7,many,NA,TGTGCCAGCAGCCAAGCGAGGTACTACGAGCAGTACTTC,CASSQARYYEQYF
TRBV29-1,TRBJ1-6,few,TRBD1,TGCAGCGTGACTCATACACAGGGGCGTAATTCACCCCTCCACTTT,CSVTHTQGRNSPLHF
TRBV5-1,TRBJ1-1,few,TRBD1,TGCGCCAGCAGCGGCAGGACAGGGGAGGGCACTGAAGCTTTCTTT,CASSGRTGEGTEAFF
TRBV5-1,TRBJ1-5,NA,NA,TGCGCCAGGAATGATAAACCCCAGCATTTT,CARNDKPQHF
TRBV4-3,TRBJ2-6,many,NA,TGCGCCAGCAGCCAAGATAAGGGCTCCGGGGCCAACGTCCTGACTTTC,CASSQDKGSGANVLTF
TRBV29-1,TRBJ2-5,many,NA,TGCAGCGTTGAGGGGCAGGGCCACCAAGAGACCCAGTACTTC,CSVEGQGHQETQYF
TRBV21-1,TRBJ2-3,NA,NA,TGTGCCAGCAGCAAAGCCAATGTCCCCAGCCGAAGCACAGATACGCAGTATTTT,CASSKANVPSRSTDTQYF
TRBV12-3/TRBV12-4,TRBJ1-2,NA,NA,TGTGCCAGCAGTTTATGGGGAAACGGCTACACCTTC,CASSLWGNGYTF
TRBV20-1,TRBJ1-5,many,NA,TGCAGTGCTAGAGATAGGCTGGGGGGTCAGCCCCAGCATTTT,CSARDRLGGQPQHF
TRBV5-6,TRBJ1-1,many,NA,TGTGCCAGCAGCCCCGTGTGGGGGTTGAACACTGAAGCTTTCTTT,CASSPVWGLNTEAFF
TRBV24-1,TRBJ1-5,many,NA,TGTGCCACCAGCAATGGGGGGGGTAATCAGCCCCAGCATTTT,CATSNGGGNQPQHF
TRBV18,TRBJ1-1,few,NA,TGTGCCAGCTTACAGGGTAAAGGGACTGAAGCTTTCTTT,CASLQGKGTEAFF